This T cell receptor (beta chain) emerged from a study of blood T cells in healthy people across ages. Study-wide results and limits: Age brought a roughly linear fall in TCR beta diversity measured per million T cells.

Staff drew 9 to 10 milliliters of peripheral blood from each donor. Trimming pared 6 bases from V and 10 bases from J, leaving 25 bases between. This CDR3 has 16 amino acids. Per germline, CDR1 ENHRY and CDR2 SYGVKD. To note about this clonotype: Its target is not known.

Then a second PCR, running roughly 7 to 11 cycles, was carried out with a sample-barcoded 5' primer and a J-beta primer mix. Through a template-switch adaptor with 12 random nucleotides, each cDNA molecule received a tag. One entry per CDR3 protein, called by TCRdb with MiXCR from the 5' RACE reads. In the table there are about 800,000 distinct CDR3 sequences, 55% to 70% of which are singletons. Sequenced sample: blood. The receptor's source is a man in his thirties or forties in good health. The J gene is TRBJ2-1, the V gene TRBV10-3; the D gene could be TRBD1 or TRBD2 (6 bases each). CDR3 residues: CAIRTRGELNSYEQFF. The CDR3 coding sequence is TGTGCCATCAGGACTAGGGGGGAACTAAATTCCTACGAGCAGTTCTTC.